The clone carrying this T cell receptor beta chain was seen at least ten times. Amplified TCR beta CDR3 regions came from RNA transcripts. The study used the HTBI primer set for a first-round RT-PCR of the TCR CDR3. TCRdb fed the multiplex PCR reads into MiXCR, producing one record per CDR3 protein. The sample has 600,000 or so distinct CDR3 sequences, about 17% seen once. CDR3 length equals 15 residues. Germline values: CDR1 DFQATT, CDR2 SNEGSKA (reference sequence). V was clipped by 3 bases and J by 2 bases, with 16 bases between them. These data are taken from a study of T cells in Graves' hyperthyroidism and ophthalmopathy.

The V and J genes are TRBV20-1 and TRBJ2-5; D is perhaps TRBD1 or TRBD2 (5 bases each). This sequence was found in a woman in her twenties or thirties with Graves' hyperthyroidism. Sample: blood. CDR3 protein: CSASDSGRQQETQYF. CDR3 DNA sequence: TGCAGTGCTAGTGACTCGGGACGGCAACAAGAGACCCAGTACTTC.